The 15 T cell receptor beta chains below all came from one sample that was sequenced in a study of T cells after yellow fever vaccination. From the 5' RACE reads, TCRdb called clonotypes with MiXCR, one entry per CDR3 protein. The table has 510,000 or so distinct CDR3 sequences, approximately 21% seen once; the top ten hold around 15%. Specimen: PBMCs, collected 15 days after the yellow fever booster vaccination. All receptors come from a man aged 25-45 years who received the YFV17D yellow fever vaccine.

This chain's CDR3 is CASSPQEGKRAAGELFF. CDR3 DNA sequence: TGTGCCAGCAGCCCCCAGGAGGGGAAAAGGGCGGCCGGGGAGCTGTTTTTT. V is TRBV6-1 and J is TRBJ2-2, with a tentative D call TRBD2 (6 bases). The V and J ends lost 6 bases and 6 bases respectively, with 23 bases between them. The CDR3 extends over 17 amino acids. Per germline, CDR1 MNHNS and CDR2 SASEGT.

V gene TRBV10-1 combines with J gene TRBJ2-1; TRBD1 might be the D (5 bases). The germline V and J ends were trimmed by 7 bases and 9 bases, with 16 bases remaining between them. CDR3 length: 13 residues. Per germline, CDR1 WNHNN and CDR2 SYGVQD (reference sequence). CDR3: CASKSAQGSEQFF. CDR3 DNA: TGCGCCAGCAAATCGGCCCAGGGATCTGAGCAGTTCTTC.

The rearrangement joins TRBV5-1 to TRBJ2-7; 7 bases line up with TRBD2. The CDR3 has 14 amino acids. CDR1 SGHRS and CDR2 YFSETQ come from the germline V gene. The junction had 8 bases not matched to a gene; V was cut back by 1 base and J by 7 bases. The CDR3 coding sequence is TGCGCCAGCAGCTTGAGGCAGGGAGGGGATGAGCAGTACTTC. Translation: CASSLRQGGDEQYF.

This clonotype was detected only a few times. The rearrangement uses TRBV3-1 and TRBJ2-7; TRBD2 matches 8 bases. The ends lost 0 bases at V and 7 bases at J; junction bases unmatched: 14. CDR1 is LGHDT and CDR2 is YNNKEL in the germline V gene (reference sequence). The CDR3 extends over 17 amino acids. CDR3: CASSQDFLAGGNGEQYF. The CDR3 coding sequence is TGTGCCAGCAGCCAAGACTTCCTGGCGGGAGGCAATGGAGAGCAGTACTTC.

The rearrangement uses TRBV10-3 and TRBJ2-4, with D uncertain. This CDR3 has 11 amino acids. V dropped 9 bases and J dropped 7 bases, with 10 bases sitting between them. CDR1 and CDR2 from the germline V gene are ENHRY and SYGVKD. Here the CDR3 DNA reads TGTGCCATTTCCGATGGGAACATTCAGTACTTC. Its protein product is CAISDGNIQYF.

This clonotype occurred a few times. The genes are TRBV9 and TRBJ2-3; D not certain. Germline-derived CDR1 and CDR2 are SGDLS and YYNGEE. V was cut by 0 bases and J by 5 bases, with 13 bases left in between. The CDR3 loop spans 15 amino acids. The CDR3: CASSVAAAARDTQYF. The CDR3 nucleotides are TGTGCCAGCAGCGTAGCTGCGGCAGCCCGAGATACGCAGTATTTT.

This clonotype occurred once. V and J are TRBV20-1 and TRBJ2-3, with 10 positions matching TRBD2. Per germline, CDR1 DFQATT and CDR2 SNEGSKA (reference sequence). The CDR3 contains 14 residues. The CDR3 sequence: CRFTSGASTDTQYF. CDR3 bases: TGCAGATTCACTAGCGGGGCTAGCACAGATACGCAGTATTTT.

The V gene is TRBV7-9, the J gene TRBJ2-4; 7 positions agree with TRBD2. V shed 5 bases and J 5 bases; nucleotides not matched to a gene: 15. Germline V gives CDR1 SEHNR, CDR2 FQNEAQ (reference sequence). The CDR3 runs 17 residues. The CDR3 DNA is TGTGCCAGCAGCCAGCCTAGCGGAGCAAAAGGGGAAAACATTCAGTACTTC. Amino acid sequence: CASSQPSGAKGENIQYF.

This clonotype was recorded at least ten times. This chain uses TRBV18 with TRBJ2-7; D might be TRBD1 or TRBD2, each matching 6 bases. V was cut by 2 bases and J by 2 bases, with 10 bases left in between. This CDR3 comprises 14 residues. Germline values: CDR1 KGHSH, CDR2 LQKENI. This CDR3 reads CASSPGGQAYEQYF. For the CDR3, the DNA is TGTGCCAGCTCACCAGGGGGGCAAGCCTACGAGCAGTACTTC.

This clonotype was counted only a few times. The gene calls are TRBV5-6 and TRBJ2-3; D is possibly TRBD2 (5 bases). The ends were cut back, 3 bases at V and 4 bases at J, with 9 bases in the middle. Germline CDR1 SGHDT, CDR2 YYEEEE. The CDR3 sequence is 13 residues long. The CDR3 reads CASSSLGADTQYF. CDR3 nucleotide sequence: TGTGCCAGCAGCTCCTTGGGAGCAGATACGCAGTATTTT.

This clonotype was picked up a small number of times. The rearrangement joins TRBV9 to TRBJ2-4; possible D gene TRBD2, 5 bases. Germline CDR1 reads SGDLS; CDR2 reads YYNGEE. Deletions cut 0 bases from V and 8 bases from J, with 12 bases between. This CDR3 region has 14 residues. The CDR3 sequence: CASSVGGSGDIQYF. In DNA, the CDR3 is TGTGCCAGCAGCGTAGGTGGGAGTGGGGACATTCAGTACTTC.

The V and J genes are TRBV5-1 and TRBJ2-7; 7 bases agree with TRBD2. The CDR3 covers 14 residues. V lost 4 bases to trimming and J lost 6 bases; unmatched junction nucleotides: 10. CDR1 is SGHRS and CDR2 is YFSETQ in the germline V gene. CDR3: CASSIPSGNCEQYF. The CDR3 DNA reads TGCGCCAGCAGCATTCCGAGCGGGAACTGCGAGCAGTACTTC.

This clonotype was seen a handful of times. This sequence joins TRBV20-1 and TRBJ2-1, with TRBD2 matching 10 bases. The CDR3 sequence is 15 residues long. V lost 1 base and J lost 8; bases outside the gene matches: 8. CDR1 is DFQATT, CDR2 SNEGSKA, per germline (reference sequence). CDR3 coding DNA: TGCAGTGCTAGAGGGCAAGCGGGAGGGCCCCATGAGCAGTTCTTC. The encoded protein is CSARGQAGGPHEQFF.

The V and J genes are TRBV20-1 and TRBJ2-1; TRBD2 is a possible D gene (6 bases). Germline lookup yields CDR1 DFQATT and CDR2 SNEGSKA (reference sequence). There are 14 residues in the CDR3. The V end lost 2 bases, the J end lost 4 bases, and 12 bases lay between the germline ends. In nucleotides, the CDR3 is TGCAGTGCTAGAAGACTAGACGGGTACAATGAGCAGTTCTTC. This encodes CSARRLDGYNEQFF.

This chain joins TRBV14 and TRBJ2-5; D is unclear. V lost 1 base to trimming and J lost 5 bases, with 8 bases between them. Germline V gives CDR1 SGHDN, CDR2 FVKESK. The CDR3 is 13 amino acids. CDR3 protein: CASSQGSRETQYF. CDR3 nucleotides: TGTGCCAGCAGCCAAGGAAGCAGGGAGACCCAGTACTTC.